The 17 T cell receptor beta chains in this list originate from one sample, sequenced in a study of neurological immune-mediated disorders. TCRdb recomputed calls from the 5' RACE reads with MiXCR, one row per CDR3 protein. This table holds roughly 88,000 distinct CDR3 sequences, approximately 3.5% found once. Sequences were obtained from PBMCs. The receptors originated from a woman aged 45-60 years with multiple sclerosis.

This clonotype appeared a few times. Being one base from a much bigger clone, this may be a read error. V usage is TRBV12-3 or TRBV12-4 and J usage is TRBJ2-4; D is tentatively TRBD1 or TRBD2 (6 bases each). This CDR3 spans 14 amino acids. This CDR3 reads CASSLLGGKKIQYF. DNA of the CDR3: TGTGCCAGCAGTTTGTTAGGGGGGAAAAAAATTCAGTACTTC.

This clonotype was observed at least ten times. V usage is TRBV20-1 and J usage is TRBJ1-2; the D is unclear. The CDR3 totals 15 residues. With 0 bases removed from V and 2 bases from J, the gap between germline ends came to 13 bases. Germline CDR1 is DFQATT and CDR2 is SNEGSKA (reference sequence). CDR3 protein: CSAREPGPSNYGYTF. In DNA form, the CDR3 reads TGCAGTGCTAGAGAGCCAGGCCCATCCAACTATGGCTACACCTTC.

This clonotype has a count of ten or more. This rearrangement joins TRBV5-1 to TRBJ1-5; TRBD1 aligns across 12 bases. Trimming at V came to 4 bases and at J to 6 bases, leaving 5 bases not matched to a gene. The germline V gene has CDR1 SGHRS and CDR2 YFSETQ. This CDR3 comprises 15 residues. Here the CDR3 DNA reads TGCGCCAGCAGCACCGGGACAGGGGGCACTCAGCCCCAGCATTTT. Translation: CASSTGTGGTQPQHF.

This clonotype appeared many times. The chain links TRBV20-1 to TRBJ1-2, with 8 nucleotides matching TRBD1. V dropped 4 bases and J dropped 7; count of bases not matched to a gene: 8. The germline gives CDR1 DFQATT, CDR2 SNEGSKA (reference sequence). The CDR3 spans 13 residues. CDR3 sequence: CSAILTGGGGYTF. The CDR3 DNA reads as TGCAGTGCTATATTAACAGGGGGTGGTGGCTACACCTTC.

This clonotype was observed at least ten times. This chain connects TRBV7-2 to TRBJ1-3; possible D gene TRBD1, 5 bases. The CDR3 runs 17 residues. V was pared by 5 bases and J by 0 bases, with 17 bases between. Per germline, CDR1 SGHTA and CDR2 FQGNSA. CDR3 coding DNA: TGTGCCAGCAGCACAGGAAGCCCCAAAATCTCTGGAAACACCATATATTTT. It translates to CASSTGSPKISGNTIYF.

This clonotype was counted many times. The V call is TRBV20-1, the J call TRBJ2-7; 8 bases are shared with TRBD1. V shed 0 bases, J shed 2 bases, and the junction held 3 bases outside the gene matches. Germline CDR1 and CDR2: DFQATT and SNEGSKA (reference sequence). The CDR3 totals 14 residues. The CDR3: CSAREWTGTYEQYF. CDR3 nucleotides: TGCAGTGCTAGAGAATGGACAGGGACCTACGAGCAGTACTTC.

This clonotype was found many times. V and J are TRBV12-3 or TRBV12-4 and TRBJ1-6; 7 bases are a match to TRBD1. With V trimmed by 5 bases and J by 6 bases, 7 bases remained unmatched. This CDR3 contains 15 residues. The CDR3 loop is CASSLQGGGNSPLHF. The CDR3 nucleotides are TGTGCCAGCAGTCTCCAGGGGGGTGGTAATTCACCCCTCCACTTT.

The table lists this clonotype with many counts. This chain connects TRBV5-1 to TRBJ2-3; TRBD2 agrees at 10 bases. This CDR3 spans 17 amino acids. The V gene's germline CDR1 is SGHRS and CDR2 YFSETQ. Germline trimming cut 0 bases from V and 6 bases from J; bases unmatched to any gene: 10. The CDR3 protein is CASSLGISSGGEDTQYF. Here the CDR3 DNA reads TGCGCCAGCAGCTTGGGCATTTCCAGCGGGGGGGAGGATACGCAGTATTTT.

Many counts were recorded for this clonotype. This chain joins TRBV7-2 and TRBJ2-2, with D tentatively TRBD2 (6 bases). CDR3 size: 12 residues. V shed 8 bases and J shed 5 bases, with 9 bases lying between them. CDR1 is SGHTA, CDR2 FQGNSA, per germline. The CDR3 region is CASYGGTGELFF. The CDR3 bases are TGTGCCAGCTATGGGGGGACCGGGGAGCTGTTTTTT.

Notes on this clonotype: As the CDR3 is not closed by the conserved phenylalanine or tryptophan, this likely results from a read error. In DNA, the CDR3 is TGTGCCAGCAGCCCAGGGACTAGCGGGCAAGAGACCCAGTACAAC. Encoded protein: CASSPGTSGQETQYN. The chain carries TRBV3-1 and TRBJ2-5, with 12 bases fitting TRBD2. CDR1 is LGHDT, CDR2 YNNKEL, per germline (reference sequence). CDR3 length: 15 residues. With 4 bases clipped from V and 2 bases from J, the junction kept 2 bases outside the gene matches.

This clonotype was detected ten times or more. V gene TRBV5-6 combines with J gene TRBJ2-7; 10 nucleotides align to TRBD1. After removal of 0 bases from V and 6 bases from J, the junction contained 18 bases not matched to a gene. This CDR3 has 19 residues. CDR1 is SGHDT and CDR2 is YYEEEE in the germline V gene. This CDR3 is CASSLVGTGDYGLRLEQYF. CDR3 nucleotides: TGTGCCAGCAGCTTGGTAGGGACAGGGGATTACGGGCTGCGGCTCGAGCAGTACTTC.

This clonotype has ten or more counts. This rearrangement joins TRBV4-3 to TRBJ2-3; unclear D gene. Germline assignment: CDR1 LGHNA and CDR2 YSLEER. The CDR3 extends over 13 amino acids. Trimming shortened V by 1 base and J by 1 base, and 3 bases separated the two germline ends. The CDR3 protein is CASSQVGTDTQYF. The CDR3 DNA is TGCGCCAGCAGCCAAGTGGGCACAGATACGCAGTATTTT.

This clonotype was recorded many times. The chain uses TRBV7-2 and TRBJ2-3; D ambiguous. V was pared by 6 bases and J by 1 base, with 8 bases between. CDR3 size: 13 residues. Germline V lookup: CDR1 SGHTA, CDR2 FQGNSA. CDR3: CASRGFGTDTQYF. The CDR3 nucleotides read TGTGCCAGCAGGGGGTTCGGCACAGATACGCAGTATTTT.

Ten or more counts support this clonotype. This sequence joins TRBV20-1 and TRBJ2-2; possible D gene TRBD2, 7 bases. This CDR3 spans 14 amino acids. CDR1 and CDR2 (germline): DFQATT, SNEGSKA (reference sequence). V was shortened by 6 bases and J by 2 bases, with 13 bases between the two germline ends. The CDR3 is CSAPRGGNTGELFF. In DNA form, the CDR3 reads TGCAGTGCGCCGAGGGGGGGCAACACCGGGGAGCTGTTTTTT.

This clonotype appeared many times. The V and J genes are TRBV7-9 and TRBJ2-3; 8 nucleotides agree with TRBD2. Germline V gives CDR1 SEHNR, CDR2 FQNEAQ (reference sequence). The CDR3 runs 14 residues. The V and J ends lost 8 bases and 8 bases, in that order; junction bases with no gene match: 12. CDR3 sequence: CASGSGGAISTQYF. CDR3 DNA sequence: TGTGCCAGCGGCAGCGGGGGTGCCATTAGTACGCAGTATTTT. The full variable domain, with the rest looked up from reference TRBV7-9 and TRBJ2-3, is DTGVSQNPRHKITKRGQNVTFRCDPISEHNRLYWYRQTLGQGPEFLTYFQNEAQLEKSRLLSDRFSAERPKGSFSTLEIQRTEQGDSAMYLCASGSGGAISTQYFGPGTRLTVL.

This clonotype has a count of ten or more. The genes are TRBV5-1 and TRBJ2-7, with D uncertain. This CDR3 is built from 14 residues. V was pared by 0 bases and J by 2 bases, with 9 bases between. CDR1 is SGHRS and CDR2 is YFSETQ in the germline V gene. This CDR3 is CASSLALEPYEQYF. DNA for the CDR3: TGCGCCAGCAGCTTGGCCTTGGAGCCCTACGAGCAGTACTTC.

This clonotype has a handful of counts. A much more abundant neighbour one base away suggests this may be a read error. The chain employs TRBV5-1 and TRBJ1-2; D call uncertain. Germline V gene lookup returns CDR1 SGHRS and CDR2 YFSETQ. There are 14 residues in the CDR3. V gave up 0 bases and J gave up 1 base, with 7 bases separating them. This chain's CDR3 is CASSLGTVNYGYTF. The CDR3 DNA reads TGCGCCAGCAGCTTGGGTACGGTTAACTATGGCTACACCTTC. The full variable domain, in which reference TRBV5-1 and TRBJ1-2 provide the parts outside the CDR3, is KAGVTQTPRYLIKTRGQQVTLSCSPISGHRSVSWYQQTPGQGLQFLFEYFSETQRNKGNFPGRFSGRQFSNSRSEMNVSTLELGDSALYLCASSLGTVNYGYTFGSGTRLTVV.